This T cell receptor beta chain was recovered during a study of blood T cell repertoires in COVID-19. Measured with immunoSEQ multiplex PCR; TCRdb has only the in-frame clones, and not every one. This repertoire shows a few hundred thousand clones, around 91% found once; its top ten account for roughly 2.2%. Sequenced: peripheral blood. This clonotype was sampled from a woman aged 60 to 75 with COVID-19, enrolled during active disease.

The DNA of the CDR3 is TGTGCCAGCAGCTTTGGACAGGGGGTTGGCTACACCTTC. It specifies CASSFGQGVGYTF. This rearrangement joins TRBV7-6 to TRBJ1-2; TRBD1 aligns across 10 bases. The CDR3 runs to 13 residues. The germline gives CDR1 SGHVS, CDR2 FNYEAQ. V shed 3 bases and J 7 bases; nucleotides not matched to a gene: 2.